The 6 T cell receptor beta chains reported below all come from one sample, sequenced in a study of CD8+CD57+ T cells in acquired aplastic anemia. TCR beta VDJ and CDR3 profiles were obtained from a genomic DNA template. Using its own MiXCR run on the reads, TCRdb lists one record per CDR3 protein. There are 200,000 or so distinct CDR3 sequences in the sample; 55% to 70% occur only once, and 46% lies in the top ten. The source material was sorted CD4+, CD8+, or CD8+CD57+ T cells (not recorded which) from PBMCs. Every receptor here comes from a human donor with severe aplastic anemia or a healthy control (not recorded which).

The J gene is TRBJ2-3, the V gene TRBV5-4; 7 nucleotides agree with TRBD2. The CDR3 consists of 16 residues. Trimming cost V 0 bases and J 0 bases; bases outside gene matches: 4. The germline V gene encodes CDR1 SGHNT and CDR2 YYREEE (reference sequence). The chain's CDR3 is CASSLGGLTSTDTQYF. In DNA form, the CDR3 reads TGTGCCAGCAGCTTGGGGGGACTAACGAGCACAGATACGCAGTATTTT.

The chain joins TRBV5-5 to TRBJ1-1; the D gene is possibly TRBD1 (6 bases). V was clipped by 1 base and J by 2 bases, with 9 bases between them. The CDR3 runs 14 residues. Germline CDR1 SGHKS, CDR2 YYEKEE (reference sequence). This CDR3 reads CASSLPGVNTEAFF. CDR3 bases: TGTGCCAGCAGCTTGCCAGGGGTTAACACTGAAGCTTTCTTT.

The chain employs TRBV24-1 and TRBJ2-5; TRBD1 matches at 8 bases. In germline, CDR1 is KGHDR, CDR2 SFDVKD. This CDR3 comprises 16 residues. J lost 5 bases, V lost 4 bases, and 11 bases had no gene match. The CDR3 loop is CATSEATGVRAETQYF. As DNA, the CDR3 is TGTGCCACCAGTGAGGCGACAGGGGTTCGGGCGGAGACCCAGTACTTC.

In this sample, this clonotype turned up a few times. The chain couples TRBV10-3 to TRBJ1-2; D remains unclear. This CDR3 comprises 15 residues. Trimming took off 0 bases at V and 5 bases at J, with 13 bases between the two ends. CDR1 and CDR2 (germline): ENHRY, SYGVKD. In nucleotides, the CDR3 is TGTGCCATCAGTGAGTCGCGGGATCTCGGGTATGGCTACACCTTC. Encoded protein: CAISESRDLGYGYTF.

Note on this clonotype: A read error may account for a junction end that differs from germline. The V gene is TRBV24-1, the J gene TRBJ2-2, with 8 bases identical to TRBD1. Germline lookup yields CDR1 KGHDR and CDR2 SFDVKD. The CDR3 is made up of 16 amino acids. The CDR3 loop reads CATSDLDRGGNGELLF. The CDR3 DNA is TGTGCCACCAGTGATTTGGACAGGGGAGGTAACGGGGAGCTGCTTTTT.

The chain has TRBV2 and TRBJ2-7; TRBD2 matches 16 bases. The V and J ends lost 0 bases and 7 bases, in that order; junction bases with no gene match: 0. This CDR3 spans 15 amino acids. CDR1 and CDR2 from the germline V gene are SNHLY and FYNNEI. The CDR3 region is CASSEAGLAGGEQYF. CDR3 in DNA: TGTGCCAGCAGTGAAGCGGGACTAGCGGGGGGGGAGCAGTACTTC.